These 10 T cell receptor beta chains originate from one sample sequenced in a study of blood T cells in healthy people across ages. A sample-barcoded 5' primer and a J-beta primer mix were used in a second PCR of roughly 7 to 11 cycles. TCRdb reanalysed the 5' RACE reads using MiXCR and keeps one entry per CDR3 protein. The table records approximately 800,000 distinct CDR3 sequences, approximately 59% of them present only once. The specimen sequenced was blood. The receptor source for this set is a man aged 25 to 40 in good health.

This clonotype was counted ten times or more. The CDR3 spells CASSLDRPLEKLFF. The CDR3 DNA is TGCGCCAGCAGCTTGGATCGACCCCTGGAAAAACTGTTTTTT. The chain carries TRBV5-1 and TRBJ1-4; no firm D call. Germline lookup yields CDR1 SGHRS and CDR2 YFSETQ. This CDR3 comprises 14 residues. The germline V and J ends were trimmed by 0 bases and 8 bases, with 11 bases remaining between them.

The chain carries TRBV5-1 and TRBJ2-2; 12 bases are shared with TRBD1. J lost 2 bases, V lost 3 bases, and 2 bases had no gene match. The length of the CDR3 is 16 residues. The germline CDR1 and CDR2 sequences are SGHRS and YFSETQ. CDR3 sequence: CASSSGQGANTGELFF. In DNA, the CDR3 is TGCGCCAGCAGCTCGGGACAGGGGGCTAACACCGGGGAGCTGTTTTTT.

A note on this clonotype: One end of the junction varies from germline; a read error may be responsible. The V and J genes are TRBV6-1 and TRBJ2-5; TRBD1 might be the D (6 bases). Near its end, the DNA agrees better with TRBJ2-7, so the J call may be wrong. The germline CDR1 and CDR2 sequences are MNHNS and SASEGT. There are 12 residues in the CDR3. CDR3 amino acids: CVSSEQGNEQYF. The CDR3 coding sequence is TGTGTCAGCAGTGAACAGGGCAACGAGCAGTACTTC.

This clonotype was detected once. This chain uses TRBV20-1 with TRBJ2-5; the D is unclear. Germline V lookup: CDR1 DFQATT, CDR2 SNEGSKA (reference sequence). V lost 5 bases to trimming and J lost 4 bases, with 17 bases between them. CDR3 length: 14 residues. This CDR3 reads CSAQHRASGETQYF. The DNA for the CDR3 is TGCAGTGCTCAACACCGGGCCAGTGGAGAGACCCAGTACTTC.

This rearrangement joins TRBV21-1 to TRBJ2-5; TRBD2 is the table's D call, not checked against the DNA. TRBV21-1 has pseudogene status. CDR3 size: 17 residues. DNA of the CDR3: TGTGCCAGCAGCAAACGGGCGGCAGGCCCCTACCAAGAGACCCAGTACTTC. Its protein product is CASSKRAAGPYQETQYF.

This clonotype appeared a few times. This chain uses TRBV15 with TRBJ2-1; D gene unclear. The germline V gene encodes CDR1 LNHNV and CDR2 YYDKDF (reference sequence). There are 14 residues in the CDR3. V gave up 4 bases and J gave up 5 bases, with 12 bases separating them. In nucleotides, the CDR3 is TGTGCCACCAGCACTGACTTACAGAACAATGAGCAGTTCTTC. It specifies CATSTDLQNNEQFF.

This clonotype was observed many times. V usage is TRBV24-1 and J usage is TRBJ2-7; 9 nucleotides align to TRBD1. The CDR3 is 15 amino acids. Trimming cost V 4 bases and J 5 bases; bases outside gene matches: 8. Germline V gives CDR1 KGHDR, CDR2 SFDVKD. The CDR3 DNA sequence: TGTGCCACCAGTGACCCGGGACAGGGAAACGACGAGCAGTACTTC. Protein: CATSDPGQGNDEQYF.

CDR3 protein: CASSAAGQLNEKLFF. CDR3 coding DNA: TGTGCCAGCAGTGCCGCGGGACAGCTTAATGAAAAACTGTTTTTT. This chain links TRBV12-3 or TRBV12-4 with TRBJ1-4, with TRBD1 identical over 7 bases. The CDR3 is 15 residues long. V dropped 5 bases and J dropped 4; count of bases not matched to a gene: 7.

The chain recombines TRBV27 with TRBJ2-7; 7 bases agree with TRBD1. The CDR3 consists of 15 residues. Germline V CDR1 and CDR2: MNHEY, SMNVEV (reference sequence). Trimming took 0 bases from V and 3 from J; bases not matched to a gene: 5. The CDR3 reads CASSLSTHRGYEQYF. CDR3 coding DNA: TGTGCCAGCAGTTTATCGACTCACAGGGGCTACGAGCAGTACTTC.

J is TRBJ2-5 and V is TRBV7-9; D is undetermined. This CDR3 comprises 14 residues. V was clipped by 3 bases and J by 2 bases, with 10 bases between them. Germline CDR1 and CDR2: SEHNR and FQNEAQ (reference sequence). Written as DNA, the CDR3 is TGTGCCAGCAGCTTGTCACCCAATCAAGAGACCCAGTACTTC. Translated: CASSLSPNQETQYF.